This T cell receptor beta chain was identified during a study of blood T cell repertoires in COVID-19. Study summary: The samples span acute and convalescent COVID-19 from the United States, Italy and Spain. The analysed material was cDNA or gDNA that came from T cells, B-cell-depleted T cells, or PBMCs.

In the authors' workflow: Quantification of nucleated cells was approximated via reference gene primer amplification. Here immunoSEQ multiplex PCR was the method, and the copy in TCRdb shows in-frame clones only, minus some. For V, J and clone size, that table is used; D and trimming come from the DNA. The table includes approximately 170,000 clones, 80% to 85% detected once. The germline CDR1 and CDR2 sequences are SQVTM and ANQGSEA. The CDR3 sequence is 15 residues long. V lost 1 base to trimming and J lost 2 bases; unmatched junction nucleotides: 6. This clonotype originated in a human donor with acute or convalescent COVID-19. The donor label of this sample is uncertain. The rearrangement joins TRBV29-1 to TRBJ2-7; 9 bases line up with TRBD2. Sample: peripheral blood. CDR3 bases: TGCAGCGTTGAAGGTCTGAGCGGGAGGCCCTACGAGCAGTACTTC. Residues: CSVEGLSGRPYEQYF.